This T cell receptor (beta chain) stems from a study of a mutant IDH1 vaccine in newly diagnosed glioma. Study-wide background: Patients were started on vaccination 4-6 weeks after radiotherapy alone, or with temozolomide cycles. Treated patients comprised approximately 60% males and roughly 40% females, mean age roughly 44 years. Previous treatment comprised radiotherapy, temozolomide, or both, mostly both. It was at week 35 that visit V12 occurred, and at week 47 that visit V13 did.

From germline, CDR1 is LNHDA and CDR2 SQIVND (reference sequence). V shed 4 bases and J shed 2 bases, with 8 bases lying between them. The CDR3 consists of 13 residues. About this clone itself: Its antigen is not known.

Libraries were prepared by immunoSEQ multiplex PCR; TCRdb keeps only in-frame clonotypes and omits some of them. The sample holds roughly 43,000 clones, roughly 80% seen once. Time point meaning: week 47, end of study. Topical imiquimod accompanied each vaccine dose, which consisted of 300 ug of mutant IDH1 20-mer peptide. This material consisted of PBMCs, taken from a glioma patient whose treatment included an IDH1 peptide vaccine. The source of this sequence is a man younger than 30 with glioma. Some clones in this sample may be carry-over from other donors' samples. The chain recombines TRBV19 with TRBJ1-1, with D perhaps matching TRBD1 (5 bases). The CDR3 is CASSRGLNTEAFF. The CDR3 DNA sequence: TGTGCCAGTAGTAGGGGACTTAACACTGAAGCTTTCTTT.